This TCR beta chain is drawn from a study of blood T cell repertoires in COVID-19. About the study: Whether acute or convalescent, the COVID-19 samples came from the United States, Italy and Spain.

Seattle researchers signed up patients amid active infection and tracked them longitudinally. Assay: immunoSEQ multiplex PCR; the TCRdb copy retains only in-frame clones and omits some. The data contain some 150,000 clones, 80% to 90% of them seen just once; the ten biggest clones take up roughly 9.8%. Germline CDR1 and CDR2: MNHEY and SVGEGT. The V and J ends lost 4 bases and 0 bases, in that order; junction bases with no gene match: 3. This CDR3 has 15 amino acids. The sequence came from an older woman with COVID-19, enrolled during active disease. The sequencing input was peripheral blood. V and J are TRBV6-2 or TRBV6-3 and TRBJ2-3, with 8 bases matching TRBD2. The CDR3 sequence is CASSLAGPSTDTQYF. The CDR3 DNA is TGTGCCAGCAGTTTAGCGGGACCCAGCACAGATACGCAGTATTTT.